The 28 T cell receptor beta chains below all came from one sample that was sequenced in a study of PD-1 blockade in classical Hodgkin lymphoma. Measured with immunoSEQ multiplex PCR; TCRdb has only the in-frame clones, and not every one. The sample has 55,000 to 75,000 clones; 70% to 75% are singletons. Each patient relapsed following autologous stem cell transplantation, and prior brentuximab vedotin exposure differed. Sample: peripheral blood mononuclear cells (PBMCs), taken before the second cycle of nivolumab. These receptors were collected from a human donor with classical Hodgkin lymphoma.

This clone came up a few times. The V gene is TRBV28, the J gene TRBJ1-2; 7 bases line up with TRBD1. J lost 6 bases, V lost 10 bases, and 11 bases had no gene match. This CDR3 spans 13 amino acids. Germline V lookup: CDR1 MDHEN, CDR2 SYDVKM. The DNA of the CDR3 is TGTGCCACCTGGGCGAGACAGGGCGATGGCTACACCTTC. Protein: CATWARQGDGYTF.

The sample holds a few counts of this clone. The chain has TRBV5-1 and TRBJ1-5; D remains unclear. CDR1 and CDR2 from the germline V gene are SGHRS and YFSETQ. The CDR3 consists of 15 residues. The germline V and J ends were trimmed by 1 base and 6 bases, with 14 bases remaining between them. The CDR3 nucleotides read TGCGCCAGCAGCTTGATGCCCGGGGTCGGTCAGCCCCAGCATTTT. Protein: CASSLMPGVGQPQHF.

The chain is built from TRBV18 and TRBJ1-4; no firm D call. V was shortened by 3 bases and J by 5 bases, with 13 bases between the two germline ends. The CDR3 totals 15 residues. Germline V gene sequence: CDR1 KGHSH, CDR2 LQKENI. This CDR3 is CASSPNQEGNEKLFF. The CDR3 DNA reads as TGTGCCAGCTCACCTAACCAGGAGGGAAATGAAAAACTGTTTTTT.

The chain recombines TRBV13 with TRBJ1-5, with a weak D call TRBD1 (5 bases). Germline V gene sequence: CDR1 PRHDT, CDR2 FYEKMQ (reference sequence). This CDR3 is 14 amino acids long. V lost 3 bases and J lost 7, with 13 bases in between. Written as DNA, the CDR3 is TGTGCCAGCAGCTTGGGGGTTCAGGGACAGCCCCAGCATTTT. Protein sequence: CASSLGVQGQPQHF.

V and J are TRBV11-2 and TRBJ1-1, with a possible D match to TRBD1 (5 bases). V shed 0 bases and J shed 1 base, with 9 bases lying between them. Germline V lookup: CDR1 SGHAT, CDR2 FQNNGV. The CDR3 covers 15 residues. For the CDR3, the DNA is TGTGCCAGCAGCTTAGATCCTGGGGGGAACACTGAAGCTTTCTTT. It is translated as CASSLDPGGNTEAFF.

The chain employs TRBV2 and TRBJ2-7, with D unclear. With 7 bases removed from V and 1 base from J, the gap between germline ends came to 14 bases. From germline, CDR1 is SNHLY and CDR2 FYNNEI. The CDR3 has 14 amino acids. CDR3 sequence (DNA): TGTGCCAGCAATCAGCTGGGCGGTTCCTACGAGCAGTACTTC. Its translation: CASNQLGGSYEQYF.

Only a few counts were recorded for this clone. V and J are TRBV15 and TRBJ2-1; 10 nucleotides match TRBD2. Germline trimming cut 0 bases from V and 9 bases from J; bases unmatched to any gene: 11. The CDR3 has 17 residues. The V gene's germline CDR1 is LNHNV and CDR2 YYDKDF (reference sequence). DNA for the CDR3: TGTGCCACCAGCAGAGATGGAAGCGGGAGGGAAGGAGGTGAGCAGTTCTTC. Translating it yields CATSRDGSGREGGEQFF.

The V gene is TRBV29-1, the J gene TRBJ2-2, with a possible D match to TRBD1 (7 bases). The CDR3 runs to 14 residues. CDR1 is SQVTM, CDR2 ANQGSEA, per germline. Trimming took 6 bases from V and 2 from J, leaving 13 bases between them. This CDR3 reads CSVGGGVNTGELFF. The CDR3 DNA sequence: TGCAGCGTCGGAGGGGGCGTCAACACCGGGGAGCTGTTTTTT.

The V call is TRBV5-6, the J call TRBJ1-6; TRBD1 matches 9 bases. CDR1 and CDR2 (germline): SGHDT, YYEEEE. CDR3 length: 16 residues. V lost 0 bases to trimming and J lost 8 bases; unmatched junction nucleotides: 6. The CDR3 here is CASSLAPTGGYSPLHF. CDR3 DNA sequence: TGTGCCAGCAGCTTGGCCCCGACAGGGGGGTATTCACCCCTCCACTTT.

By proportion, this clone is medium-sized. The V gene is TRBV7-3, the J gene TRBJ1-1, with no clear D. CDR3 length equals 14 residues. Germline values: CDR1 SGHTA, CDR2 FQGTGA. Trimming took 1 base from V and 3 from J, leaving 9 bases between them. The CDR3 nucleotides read TGTGCCAGCAGCTTAAGGTCTGGGGACACTGAAGCTTTCTTT. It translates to CASSLRSGDTEAFF.

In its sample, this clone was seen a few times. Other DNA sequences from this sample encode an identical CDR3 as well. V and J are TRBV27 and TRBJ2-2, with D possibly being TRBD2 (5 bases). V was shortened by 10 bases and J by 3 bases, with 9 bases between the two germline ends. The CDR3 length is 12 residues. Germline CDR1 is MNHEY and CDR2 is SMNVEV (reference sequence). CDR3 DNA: TGTGCCACCGGAGGTTACACCGGGGAGCTGTTTTTT. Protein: CATGGYTGELFF.

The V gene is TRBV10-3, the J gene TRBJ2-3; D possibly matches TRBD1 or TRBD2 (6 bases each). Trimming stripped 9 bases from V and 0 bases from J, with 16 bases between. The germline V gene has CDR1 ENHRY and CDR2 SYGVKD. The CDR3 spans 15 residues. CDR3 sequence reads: CAIKTGGTSTDTQYF. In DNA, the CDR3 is TGTGCCATTAAGACGGGCGGGACAAGCACAGATACGCAGTATTTT.

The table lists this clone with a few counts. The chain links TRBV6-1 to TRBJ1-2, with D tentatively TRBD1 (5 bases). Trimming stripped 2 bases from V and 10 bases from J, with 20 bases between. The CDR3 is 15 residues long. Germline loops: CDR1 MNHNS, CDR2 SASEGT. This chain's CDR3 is CASSEYRGLQGNYTF. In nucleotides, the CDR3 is TGTGCCAGCAGTGAATACCGGGGCTTACAAGGGAACTACACCTTC.

The CDR3 spells CASSPQGGVGQPQHF. For the CDR3, the DNA is TGTGCCAGCAGCCCTCAGGGAGGGGTAGGTCAGCCCCAGCATTTT. V is TRBV9 and J is TRBJ1-5; possible D gene TRBD1, 5 bases. CDR1 is SGDLS and CDR2 is YYNGEE in the germline V gene. CDR3 length: 15 amino acids. V lost 4 bases to trimming and J lost 6 bases, with 17 bases between them.

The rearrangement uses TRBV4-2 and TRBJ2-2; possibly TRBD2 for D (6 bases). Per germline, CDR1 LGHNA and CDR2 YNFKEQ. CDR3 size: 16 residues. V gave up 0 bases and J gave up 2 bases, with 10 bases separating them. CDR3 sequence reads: CASSQEGGTNTGELFF. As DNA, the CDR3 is TGTGCCAGCAGCCAAGAGGGGGGAACAAACACCGGGGAGCTGTTTTTT.

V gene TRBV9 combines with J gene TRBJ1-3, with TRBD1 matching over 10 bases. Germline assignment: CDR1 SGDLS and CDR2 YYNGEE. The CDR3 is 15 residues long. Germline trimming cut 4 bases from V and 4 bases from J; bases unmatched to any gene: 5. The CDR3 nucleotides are TGTGCCAGCAGCTTCGGGACAGGGGAAGGAAACACCATATATTTT. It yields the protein CASSFGTGEGNTIYF.

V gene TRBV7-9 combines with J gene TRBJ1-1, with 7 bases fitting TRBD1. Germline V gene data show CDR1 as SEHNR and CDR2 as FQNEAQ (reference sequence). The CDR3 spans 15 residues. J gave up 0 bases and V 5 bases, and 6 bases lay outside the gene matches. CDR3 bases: TGTGCCAGCAGCAAGTTGACAGGGATGAACACTGAAGCTTTCTTT. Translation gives CASSKLTGMNTEAFF.

The CDR3 here is CASSLVDSSGNTIYF. CDR3 coding DNA: TGTGCCAGCAGCTTAGTAGACAGCTCTGGAAACACCATATATTTT. The J gene is TRBJ1-3, the V gene TRBV7-2; D may be TRBD1 (5 bases). V was pared by 1 base and J by 0 bases, with 7 bases between. Germline loops: CDR1 SGHTA, CDR2 FQGNSA. The CDR3 totals 15 residues.

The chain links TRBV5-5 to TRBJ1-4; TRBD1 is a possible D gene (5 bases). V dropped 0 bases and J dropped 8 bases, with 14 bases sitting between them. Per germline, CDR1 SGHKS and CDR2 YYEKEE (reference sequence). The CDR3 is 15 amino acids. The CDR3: CASSLDLTVREKLFF. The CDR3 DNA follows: TGTGCCAGCAGCTTGGACTTGACAGTAAGGGAAAAACTGTTTTTT.

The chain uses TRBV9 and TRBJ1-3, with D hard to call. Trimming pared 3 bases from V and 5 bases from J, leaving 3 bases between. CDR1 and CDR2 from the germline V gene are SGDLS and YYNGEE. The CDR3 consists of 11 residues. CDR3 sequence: CASSDRNTIYF. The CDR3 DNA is TGTGCCAGCAGCGACCGAAACACCATATATTTT. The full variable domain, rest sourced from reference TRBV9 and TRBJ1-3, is DSGVTQTPKHLITATGQRVTLRCSPRSGDLSVYWYQQSLDQGLQFLIQYYNGEERAKGNILERFSAQQFPDLHSELNLSSLELGDSALYFCASSDRNTIYFGEGSWLTVV.

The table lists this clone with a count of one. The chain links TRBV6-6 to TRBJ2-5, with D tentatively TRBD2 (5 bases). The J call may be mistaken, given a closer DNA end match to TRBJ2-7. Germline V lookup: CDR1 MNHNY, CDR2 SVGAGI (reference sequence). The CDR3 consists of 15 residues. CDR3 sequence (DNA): TGTGCCAGCAGTTACTCCCCCGGGAACTCCTACGAGCAGTACTTC. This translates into CASSYSPGNSYEQYF.

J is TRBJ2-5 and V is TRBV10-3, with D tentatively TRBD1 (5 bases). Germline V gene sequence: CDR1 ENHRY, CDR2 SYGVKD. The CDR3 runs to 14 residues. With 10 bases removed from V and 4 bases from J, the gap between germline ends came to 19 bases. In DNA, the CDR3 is TGTGCCACAATGAAGGACACCCTGGGAGAGACCCAGTACTTC. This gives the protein CATMKDTLGETQYF.

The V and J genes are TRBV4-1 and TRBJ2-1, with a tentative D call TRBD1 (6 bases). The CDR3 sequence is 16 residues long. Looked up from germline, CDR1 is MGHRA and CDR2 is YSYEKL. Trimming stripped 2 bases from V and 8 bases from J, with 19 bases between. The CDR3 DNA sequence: TGCGCCAGCAGCCAAAGCCCCAGGACAGTCTGGGATGAGCAGTTCTTC. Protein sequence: CASSQSPRTVWDEQFF.

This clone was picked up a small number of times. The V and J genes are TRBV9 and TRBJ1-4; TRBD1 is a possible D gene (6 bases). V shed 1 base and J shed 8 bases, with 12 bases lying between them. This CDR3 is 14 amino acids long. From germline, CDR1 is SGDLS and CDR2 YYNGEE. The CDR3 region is CASSVTPGGEKLFF. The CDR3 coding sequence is TGTGCCAGCAGCGTAACCCCCGGGGGCGAAAAACTGTTTTTT.

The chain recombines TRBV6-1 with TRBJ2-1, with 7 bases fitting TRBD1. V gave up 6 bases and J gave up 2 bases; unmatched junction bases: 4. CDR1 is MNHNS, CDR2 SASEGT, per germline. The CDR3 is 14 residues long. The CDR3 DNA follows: TGTGCCAGCAGGCTAGGGGGCCCCTACAATGAGCAGTTCTTC. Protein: CASRLGGPYNEQFF.

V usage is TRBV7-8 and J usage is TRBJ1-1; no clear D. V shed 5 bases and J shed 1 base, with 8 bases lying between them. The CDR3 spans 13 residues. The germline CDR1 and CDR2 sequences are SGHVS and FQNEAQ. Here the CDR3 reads CASSIKANTEAFF. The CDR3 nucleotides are TGTGCCAGCAGCATTAAAGCGAACACTGAAGCTTTCTTT. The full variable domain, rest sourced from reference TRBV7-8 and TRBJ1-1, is GAGVSQSPRYKVAKRGQDVALRCDPISGHVSLFWYQQALGQGPEFLTYFQNEAQLDKSGLPSDRFFAERPEGSVSTLKIQRTQQEDSAVYLCASSIKANTEAFFGQGTRLTVV.

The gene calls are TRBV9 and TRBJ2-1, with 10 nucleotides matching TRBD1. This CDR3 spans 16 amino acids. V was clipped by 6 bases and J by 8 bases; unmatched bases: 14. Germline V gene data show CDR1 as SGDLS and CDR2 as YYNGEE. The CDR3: CASTPSRQGAMDEQFF. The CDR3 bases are TGTGCCAGCACCCCCTCACGACAGGGGGCTATGGATGAGCAGTTCTTC.

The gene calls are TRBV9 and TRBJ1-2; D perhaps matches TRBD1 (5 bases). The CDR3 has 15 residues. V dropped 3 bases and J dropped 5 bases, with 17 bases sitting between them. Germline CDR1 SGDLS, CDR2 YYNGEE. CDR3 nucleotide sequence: TGTGCCAGCAGCGCGAGCCGGGACGGCCGATATGGCTACACCTTC. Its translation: CASSASRDGRYGYTF.